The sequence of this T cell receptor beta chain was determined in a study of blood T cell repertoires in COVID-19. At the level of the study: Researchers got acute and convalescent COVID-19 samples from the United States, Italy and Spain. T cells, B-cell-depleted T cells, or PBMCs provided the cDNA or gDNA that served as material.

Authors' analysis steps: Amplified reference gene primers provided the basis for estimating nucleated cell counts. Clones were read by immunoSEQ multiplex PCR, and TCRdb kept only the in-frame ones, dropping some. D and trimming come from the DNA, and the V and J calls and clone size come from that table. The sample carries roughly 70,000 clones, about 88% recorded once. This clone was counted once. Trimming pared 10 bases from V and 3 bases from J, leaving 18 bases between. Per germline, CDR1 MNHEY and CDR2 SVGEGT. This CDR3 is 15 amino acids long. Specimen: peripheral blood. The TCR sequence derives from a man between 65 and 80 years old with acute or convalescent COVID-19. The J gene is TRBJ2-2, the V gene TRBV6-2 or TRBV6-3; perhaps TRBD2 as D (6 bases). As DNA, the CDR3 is TGTGCCAACAGCGAGGGGCGGGGAGACACCGGGGAGCTGTTTTTT. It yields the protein CANSEGRGDTGELFF.